These 20 T cell receptor beta chains were sequenced from one sample in a study of spatial heterogeneity in lung cancer. Described time point: blood at routine non-recurrence follow-up after resection. Whole RNA obtained from tumor, nontumor lung or frozen PBMC underwent sequencing without sorting. TCRdb reprocessed the 5' RACE reads via MiXCR and lists one record per CDR3 protein. The sample holds around 110,000 distinct CDR3 sequences, over 9% seen once. Sample: PBMCs, taken at follow-up. These TCRs come from a male donor with early-stage non-small cell lung cancer.

This clonotype was counted many times. The chain uses TRBV24-1 and TRBJ2-4, with a weak D call TRBD1 (6 bases). Germline V CDR1 and CDR2: KGHDR, SFDVKD. This CDR3 is 16 amino acids long. With 4 bases removed from V and 2 bases from J, the gap between germline ends came to 14 bases. DNA for the CDR3: TGTGCCACCAGTGAGACAGGTTCCACAACCAAAAACATTCAGTACTTC. This codes for CATSETGSTTKNIQYF.

This clonotype is labeled as medium-sized. CDR3 sequence reads: CASSQVSVRSNEKLFF. The CDR3 DNA follows: TGCGCCAGCAGCCAAGTGAGTGTCCGTTCGAATGAAAAACTGTTTTTT. The rearrangement uses TRBV4-1 and TRBJ1-4; D not resolved. Germline CDR1 MGHRA, CDR2 YSYEKL. The V and J ends lost 1 base and 5 bases respectively, with 14 bases between them. This CDR3 spans 16 amino acids.

This clonotype was found many times. The V and J genes are TRBV5-1 and TRBJ2-2, with D possibly matching TRBD1 (5 bases). Trimming pared 1 base from V and 4 bases from J, leaving 8 bases between. Per the germline V gene, CDR1 is SGHRS and CDR2 is YFSETQ. This CDR3 spans 14 amino acids. The CDR3 spells CASSLQGSTGELFF. CDR3 in DNA: TGCGCCAGCAGCTTGCAGGGCAGCACCGGGGAGCTGTTTTTT.

This clonotype was recorded a few times. The junction differs from germline at one of its ends, possibly a read error. The chain combines TRBV5-1 with TRBJ2-7, with TRBD2 matching 9 bases. Germline V gene lookup returns CDR1 SGHRS and CDR2 YFSETQ. This CDR3 region has 13 residues. CDR3 region: CATSLAGPYEQYF. CDR3 coding DNA: TGCGCCACCAGCCTAGCGGGACCCTACGAGCAGTACTTC.

This clonotype was detected many times. The V gene is TRBV20-1, the J gene TRBJ1-1, with D unresolved. The CDR3 has 15 amino acids. CDR1 and CDR2 from the germline V gene are DFQATT and SNEGSKA (reference sequence). V lost 0 bases and J lost 1, with 12 bases in between. The CDR3 spells CSARDPGRQNTEAFF. CDR3 in DNA: TGCAGTGCTAGAGACCCGGGCAGGCAGAACACTGAAGCTTTCTTT.

The sample holds a few counts of this clonotype. CDR3 sequence reads: CASSLGTSQETQYF. In nucleotides, the CDR3 is TGCGCCAGCAGCTTGGGGACAAGTCAAGAGACCCAGTACTTC. The chain employs TRBV5-1 and TRBJ2-5; a weak D match, TRBD1 (5 bases). CDR3 length equals 14 residues. Per germline, CDR1 SGHRS and CDR2 YFSETQ. V was shortened by 0 bases and J by 2 bases, with 8 bases between the two germline ends.

The J gene is TRBJ2-1, the V gene TRBV30, with D unresolved. From germline, CDR1 is GTSNPN and CDR2 SVGIG (reference sequence). V gave up 0 bases and J gave up 4 bases, with 4 bases separating them. This CDR3 region has 12 residues. The CDR3 spells CAWSVGYNEQFF. CDR3 nucleotide sequence: TGTGCCTGGAGTGTGGGGTACAATGAGCAGTTCTTC.

The chain has TRBV5-1 and TRBJ1-4; weak D call: TRBD1 (5 bases). This CDR3 spans 15 amino acids. Trimming cost V 3 bases and J 8 bases, with 17 bases left between them. The germline V gene has CDR1 SGHRS and CDR2 YFSETQ. The CDR3 is CASSSQGLRGEKLFF. In DNA form, the CDR3 reads TGCGCCAGCAGCTCGCAGGGACTCCGGGGGGAAAAACTGTTTTTT.

This chain joins TRBV2 and TRBJ1-1; D gene uncertain. The V and J ends lost 6 bases and 0 bases respectively, with 14 bases between them. Germline assignment: CDR1 SNHLY and CDR2 FYNNEI. This CDR3 contains 15 residues. In nucleotides, the CDR3 is TGTGCCAGCAGGGTCAGAGTAACCATGAACACTGAAGCTTTCTTT. As protein: CASRVRVTMNTEAFF.

The chain has TRBV12-3 or TRBV12-4 and TRBJ2-5; the match to TRBD2 covers 11 bases. The CDR3 spans 16 residues. After removal of 5 bases from V and 1 base from J, the junction contained 6 bases not matched to a gene. CDR3 DNA: TGTGCCAGCAGTCACTCTAGCGGGGGGATCCAAGAGACCCAGTACTTC. This gives the protein CASSHSSGGIQETQYF.

This clonotype was detected a few times. The chain joins TRBV6-2 or TRBV6-3 to TRBJ1-5; 8 bases align to TRBD1. This CDR3 region has 14 residues. V dropped 6 bases and J dropped 10; count of bases not matched to a gene: 11. Per germline, CDR1 MNHEY and CDR2 SVGEGT. The CDR3 coding sequence is TGTGCCAGCAGCCCTGGACAGGGTATTGGTCCCCAGCATTTT. This gives the protein CASSPGQGIGPQHF.

This clonotype was counted at least ten times. V gene TRBV27 combines with J gene TRBJ1-1; perhaps TRBD1 as D (6 bases). This CDR3 is 14 amino acids long. In germline, CDR1 is MNHEY, CDR2 SMNVEV (reference sequence). Trimming shortened V by 5 bases and J by 0 bases, and 10 bases separated the two germline ends. Here the CDR3 reads CASSLGGVNTEAFF. Here the CDR3 DNA reads TGTGCCAGCAGTCTAGGGGGGGTGAACACTGAAGCTTTCTTT.

The chain is built from TRBV12-3 or TRBV12-4 and TRBJ2-3; D unresolved. CDR3 length: 14 residues. Trimming took off 2 bases at V and 0 bases at J, with 6 bases between the two ends. CDR3 sequence (DNA): TGTGCCAGCAGTTTATGGGCGAGCACAGATACGCAGTATTTT. Protein: CASSLWASTDTQYF.

This clonotype came up once. A read error may explain this, as a much larger clone is one base away. The chain uses TRBV10-3 and TRBJ2-3, with 9 bases aligning to TRBD2. Trimming removed 10 bases from V and 1 base from J; junction bases left unmatched: 9. The CDR3 has 15 amino acids. The germline V gene encodes CDR1 ENHRY and CDR2 SYGVKD. The CDR3 DNA is TGTGCCACTCACCCCAGGACTAGCGGCACAGATACGCAGTATTTT. This sequence encodes CATHPRTSGTDTQYF.

The chain joins TRBV15 to TRBJ1-5, with D unresolved. Germline assignment: CDR1 LNHNV and CDR2 YYDKDF (reference sequence). CDR3 length equals 12 residues. V dropped 11 bases and J dropped 2 bases, with 10 bases sitting between them. CDR3 amino acids: CAAAAGNQPQHF. The CDR3 bases are TGTGCCGCAGCCGCTGGCAATCAGCCCCAGCATTTT.

The V and J genes are TRBV27 and TRBJ2-2, with D possibly being TRBD2 (6 bases). Between the trimmed V and J ends, which lost 6 bases and 4 bases, there was a span of 15 bases. This CDR3 contains 15 residues. Germline V gives CDR1 MNHEY, CDR2 SMNVEV (reference sequence). Here the CDR3 reads CASSSGDSSTGELFF. The CDR3, as DNA: TGTGCCAGCAGCTCGGGGGATAGCAGCACCGGGGAGCTGTTTTTT.

In its sample, this clonotype was seen a few times. The J gene is TRBJ2-5, the V gene TRBV28, with D possibly TRBD1 on 6 matching bases. The CDR3 runs to 15 residues. CDR1 is MDHEN, CDR2 SYDVKM, per germline. Trimming took off 4 bases at V and 2 bases at J, with 14 bases between the two ends. CDR3: CASSSRDTLQETQYF. The DNA for the CDR3 is TGTGCCAGCAGTTCCCGGGACACGCTTCAAGAGACCCAGTACTTC.

Of note for this clonotype: Since no conserved phenylalanine or tryptophan closes the CDR3, a read error is the likely cause. The rearrangement joins TRBV12-3 or TRBV12-4 to TRBJ2-7; 8 positions agree with TRBD1. The ends lost 4 bases at V and 4 bases at J; junction bases unmatched: 12. This CDR3 has 16 residues. This CDR3 is CASSSPGQVYSYEQYS. The CDR3 DNA reads as TGTGCCAGCAGTTCCCCGGGACAGGTATATTCTTACGAGCAGTACTCC.

This clonotype was seen repeatedly, ten times or more. CDR3 nucleotides: TGTGCCAGCAGCCAAGCTTTGGGCAATCAGCCCCAGCATTTT. Amino acid sequence: CASSQALGNQPQHF. V is TRBV3-1 and J is TRBJ1-5; D remains ambiguous. V shed 1 base and J shed 2 bases, with 6 bases lying between them. Germline V gives CDR1 LGHDT, CDR2 YNNKEL (reference sequence). This CDR3 has 14 amino acids.

This clonotype showed up just a few times. The rearrangement joins TRBV27 to TRBJ2-7; weak D call: TRBD2 (5 bases). V lost 4 bases to trimming and J lost 7 bases, with 17 bases between them. CDR3 length equals 14 residues. CDR1 and CDR2 (germline): MNHEY, SMNVEV (reference sequence). The DNA of the CDR3 is TGTGCCAGCAGTTCCGCCCGGGGAACTCGAGAGCAGTACTTC. It yields the protein CASSSARGTREQYF.